This T cell receptor beta chain was sequenced in a study of blood T cell repertoires in COVID-19. Looking at the study overall: The cDNA or gDNA used as material had been derived from T cells, B-cell-depleted T cells, or PBMCs.

The assay was immunoSEQ multiplex PCR, and TCRdb's table has in-frame clones only and misses some. The sample lists over 400,000 clones, roughly nine tenths occurring once. Seattle cases were enrolled at active infection and followed longitudinally. Material: peripheral blood. The origin of this receptor is a woman aged 50 to 65 with COVID-19, enrolled during active disease.

This CDR3 reads CASSPPGQGFTGELFF. The CDR3 coding sequence is TGTGCCAGCTCACCACCGGGACAGGGGTTCACCGGGGAGCTGTTTTTT. The gene calls are TRBV18 and TRBJ2-2; 10 nucleotides match TRBD1. Germline values: CDR1 KGHSH, CDR2 LQKENI. This CDR3 is 16 amino acids long. Losses at the gene ends were 0 bases for V and 4 bases for J; bases not matched to a gene: 2.